These 6 T cell receptor beta chains came from one sample sequenced in a study of regulatory T cells in long-lasting Graves disease (dated by TCRdb to about 2021). This specimen's time point label, per the study, means: persistent/refractory GD, antithyroid drugs over 5 years with positive TRAb. RNA was extracted from PBMCs in TRIzol for both TCR sequencing and RNA sequencing. The library was prepared using multiplex PCR. This sample was sequenced with an Illumina HiSeq 4000. To build TCR beta libraries, CDR3 regions were amplified by Arm-PCR using iRepertoire HTBI primers. TCRdb cleaned the public reads at Q25 with fastp, built clones with MiXCR and kept in-frame beta chains. Records with the same CDR3 protein are collapsed into one entry carrying the most frequent genes and DNA. The sample profile shows roughly 450,000 distinct CDR3 sequences; about 20% of them were found once. The ten largest clones capture under 15% of the sample.

The sample in question was peripheral blood mononuclear cells (PBMCs), obtained when the disease was refractory, from a patient treated with antithyroid drugs. The origin of the receptors is a female donor with Graves disease.

About this clonotype: This sequence may be a read error, since a much larger clone differs from it by one base. The V gene is TRBV6-2 or TRBV6-3, the J gene TRBJ2-7; 8 nucleotides agree with TRBD2. The germline V gene encodes CDR1 MNHEY and CDR2 SVGEGT. The CDR3 runs to 15 residues. In nucleotides, the CDR3 is TGTGCCAGCAGTCACTCGACGGGGGGGCCGAACGAGCAGTACTTC. Translation gives CASSHSTGGPNEQYF.

This clonotype was counted many times. The CDR3 loop reads CASSLRRTGNTEAFF. As DNA, the CDR3 is TGTGCCAGCAGTTTAAGGAGGACAGGTAACACTGAAGCTTTCTTT. The chain is built from TRBV28 and TRBJ1-1; 7 bases are a match to TRBD1. The CDR3 extends over 15 amino acids. The germline V gene encodes CDR1 MDHEN and CDR2 SYDVKM. V trimming: 2 bases; J trimming: 2 bases; junction bases outside the gene matches: 5.

Only a few counts were recorded for this clonotype. The rearrangement uses TRBV11-3 and TRBJ2-1; 10 bases line up with TRBD1. V lost 5 bases to trimming and J lost 5 bases; unmatched junction nucleotides: 6. Germline V CDR1 and CDR2: SGHNT, YENEEA. The CDR3 runs 15 residues. The CDR3 is CASSVDRGAHNEQFF. The CDR3 nucleotides read TGTGCCAGCAGCGTGGACAGGGGGGCCCACAATGAGCAGTTCTTC.

This clonotype was seen repeatedly, ten times or more. The chain has TRBV28 and TRBJ2-7; TRBD2 matches 11 bases. Trimming at V came to 2 bases and at J to 4 bases, leaving 10 bases not matched to a gene. This CDR3 spans 17 amino acids. Germline CDR1 and CDR2: MDHEN and SYDVKM. For the CDR3, the DNA is TGTGCCAGCAGTTTAGGAAAGATGGTAGCGGGAGGGTACGAGCAGTACTTC. Protein product: CASSLGKMVAGGYEQYF.

This clonotype was seen repeatedly, ten times or more. The chain carries TRBV7-9 and TRBJ2-7, with D tentatively TRBD2 (5 bases). Germline-derived CDR1 and CDR2 are SEHNR and FQNEAQ (reference sequence). The CDR3 spans 11 residues. Deletions cut 3 bases from V and 5 bases from J, with 5 bases between. The CDR3 protein is CASSFGDEQYF. CDR3 DNA sequence: TGTGCCAGCAGCTTCGGGGACGAGCAGTACTTC.

This clonotype occurred a few times. DNA for the CDR3: TGTGCCAGTAGTACTCGCAGGGGTTACGAGCAGTACTTC. It specifies CASSTRRGYEQYF. The rearrangement links TRBV19 to TRBJ2-7; maybe TRBD1 (6 bases). From germline, CDR1 is LNHDA and CDR2 SQIVND (reference sequence). Trimming took off 4 bases at V and 4 bases at J, with 11 bases between the two ends. The CDR3 runs 13 residues.